The source of this TCR beta chain is a study of blood T cell repertoires in COVID-19. About the study: There were acute and convalescent COVID-19 samples, and they came from the United States, Italy and Spain. In each case, the material was cDNA or gDNA derived from T cells, B-cell-depleted T cells, or PBMCs.

Original processing methods: Amplification of reference gene primers provided the estimated nucleated cell counts. Data came from immunoSEQ multiplex PCR; TCRdb stores just in-frame clones and leaves some out. V, J and clone size are taken as reported in that table, and D and trimming were inferred from the DNA itself. Of approximately 500,000 clones listed, roughly nine tenths are singletons. The Seattle patients joined while their infection was active and were tracked longitudinally afterward. Germline-derived CDR1 and CDR2 are MRHNA and SNTAGT. The CDR3 covers 15 residues. Trimming cost V 5 bases and J 7 bases, with 15 bases left between them.

Sequencing input: peripheral blood. J is TRBJ1-6 and V is TRBV6-4, with a possible D match to TRBD1 (6 bases). This receptor was obtained from a woman aged 50 to 65 with COVID-19, enrolled during active disease. The CDR3 DNA sequence: TGTGCCAGCAGTCCTGAACGACAGGCGAATTCACCCCTCCACTTT. The encoded protein is CASSPERQANSPLHF.